This is a list of T cell receptor beta chains from one sample in a study of cytomegalovirus exposure and HLA in healthy donors. The data were produced by immunoSEQ multiplex PCR, yet TCRdb's version contains in-frame clones alone and is incomplete. The table includes about 120,000 clones, about 84% detected once. The sequenced sample consisted of PBMCs. The receptors here all came from a man younger than 35 in good health and CMV-seropositive. Both conserved end residues are part of each CDR3. A D gene is named only where the DNA matches it firmly. The size field is filled for only some rows; it gives once, few, many or a size class.

d_call: TRBD2
clone_size: NA
v_call: TRBV4-3
j_call: TRBJ2-2
cdr3_nt: TGCGCCAGCAGCCACCGGCGGGGGGGTACCGGGGAGCTGTTTTTT
cdr3_aa: CASSHRRGGTGELFF

d_call: NA
clone_size: NA
v_call: TRBV5-1
j_call: TRBJ2-7
cdr3_nt: TGCGCCAGCAGCTTGGACAGCCCCTACGAGCAGTACTTC
cdr3_aa: CASSLDSPYEQYF

d_call: NA
clone_size: NA
v_call: TRBV5-1
j_call: TRBJ1-3
cdr3_nt: TGCGCCAGCAGCCCTGGGCTGACTGGAAACACCATATATTTT
cdr3_aa: CASSPGLTGNTIYF

d_call: NA
clone_size: NA
v_call: TRBV7-8
j_call: TRBJ2-2
cdr3_nt: TGTGCCAGCAGCTCAGGGGGTGGCGGAAACACCGGGGGGCTGTTTTTT
cdr3_aa: CASSSGGGGNTGGLFF

d_call: TRBD1
clone_size: NA
v_call: TRBV5-4
j_call: TRBJ2-7
cdr3_nt: TGTGCCAGCAGCTTGGTGGGACAGGGAAGTCCCTACGAGCAGTACTTC
cdr3_aa: CASSLVGQGSPYEQYF

d_call: TRBD2
clone_size: NA
v_call: TRBV9
j_call: TRBJ2-7
cdr3_nt: TGTGCCAGCAGCGTAGCGGGACTAGCGGGAGTCAGCGAGCAGTACTTC
cdr3_aa: CASSVAGLAGVSEQYF

d_call: NA
clone_size: NA
v_call: TRBV9
j_call: TRBJ2-7
cdr3_nt: TGTGCCAGCAGCGCGGGGGGCGGTGACTACGAGCAGTACTTC
cdr3_aa: CASSAGGGDYEQYF

d_call: TRBD1
clone_size: NA
v_call: TRBV10-3
j_call: TRBJ2-1
cdr3_nt: TGTGCCATCAGTGCCTCGGGACAGCACAATGAGCAGTTCTTC
cdr3_aa: CAISASGQHNEQFF

d_call: TRBD1
clone_size: NA
v_call: TRBV2
j_call: TRBJ1-4
cdr3_nt: TGTGCCAGCAGTGTTCGGACAGGGGAGCAAAAACTGTTTTTT
cdr3_aa: CASSVRTGEQKLFF

d_call: NA
clone_size: NA
v_call: TRBV19
j_call: TRBJ1-2
cdr3_nt: TGTGCCAGTAGTATTGTTCCTGAAGCAAACTATGGCTACACCTTC
cdr3_aa: CASSIVPEANYGYTF

d_call: NA
clone_size: few
v_call: TRBV7-2
j_call: TRBJ2-7
cdr3_nt: TGTGCCAGCAGCTTATTCCCCAGGGCTGTCCCTGTGCAGTACTTC
cdr3_aa: CASSLFPRAVPVQYF

d_call: NA
clone_size: NA
v_call: TRBV10-2
j_call: TRBJ2-7
cdr3_nt: TGCGCCAGCGCGGGACTCTCCTACGAGCAGTACTTC
cdr3_aa: CASAGLSYEQYF

d_call: NA
clone_size: NA
v_call: TRBV7-9
j_call: TRBJ2-7
cdr3_nt: TGTGCCAGCAGCCACAGTCCCTACGAGCAGTACTTC
cdr3_aa: CASSHSPYEQYF

d_call: TRBD1
clone_size: few
v_call: TRBV7-8
j_call: TRBJ1-3
cdr3_nt: TGTGCCAGCAGCTTAGCGACAGGGGCTGGAAACACCATATATTTT
cdr3_aa: CASSLATGAGNTIYF

d_call: NA
clone_size: NA
v_call: TRBV4-1
j_call: TRBJ2-7
cdr3_nt: TGCGCCAGCAGCCAAGGTCAGCGAGGTTCCTACGAGCAGTACTTC
cdr3_aa: CASSQGQRGSYEQYF

d_call: NA
clone_size: NA
v_call: TRBV11-2
j_call: TRBJ2-3
cdr3_nt: TGTGCCAGCAGACTAGCGACAGGCGCCGTACTGGATACGCAGTATTTT
cdr3_aa: CASRLATGAVLDTQYF

d_call: TRBD1
clone_size: NA
v_call: TRBV6-4
j_call: TRBJ1-2
cdr3_nt: TGTGCCAGCAGTCCGGGACAGTCCAACTATGGCTACACCTTC
cdr3_aa: CASSPGQSNYGYTF

d_call: NA
clone_size: NA
v_call: TRBV5-1
j_call: TRBJ1-1
cdr3_nt: TGCGCCAGCAGCGTGGGTATTGACACTGAAGCTTTCTTT
cdr3_aa: CASSVGIDTEAFF

d_call: NA
clone_size: once
v_call: TRBV5-5
j_call: TRBJ1-2
cdr3_nt: TGTGCCAGCAGCCACGGACCGCCCGAGCAGGGCCCCCCTCGCTACACCTTC
cdr3_aa: CASSHGPPEQGPPRYTF

d_call: NA
clone_size: once
v_call: TRBV21-1
j_call: TRBJ2-7
cdr3_nt: TGTGCCATCCCGTCAGGCCGGACTACGTACGAGCAGTACTTC
cdr3_aa: CAIPSGRTTYEQYF

d_call: NA
clone_size: NA
v_call: TRBV19
j_call: TRBJ2-3
cdr3_nt: TGTGCCAGTAGTCTAAATCCAGGGGATACGCAGTATTTT
cdr3_aa: CASSLNPGDTQYF

d_call: TRBD2
clone_size: NA
v_call: TRBV5-1
j_call: TRBJ2-2
cdr3_nt: TGCGCCAGCAGCTGGCAAGCGGGAAACACCGGGGAGCTGTTTTTT
cdr3_aa: CASSWQAGNTGELFF

d_call: NA
clone_size: NA
v_call: TRBV27
j_call: TRBJ1-5
cdr3_nt: TGTGCCAGCGGGCCCACCACTCGGGGTAGCAATCAGCCCCAGCATTTT
cdr3_aa: CASGPTTRGSNQPQHF

d_call: NA
clone_size: NA
v_call: TRBV4-3
j_call: TRBJ2-7
cdr3_nt: TGCGCCAGCAGCCAAGATCAGGGATCCGAGCAGTACTTC
cdr3_aa: CASSQDQGSEQYF

d_call: NA
clone_size: NA
v_call: TRBV7-2
j_call: TRBJ2-3
cdr3_nt: TGTGCCAGCAGGCGTGACCTGGGCGCAGATACGCAGTATTTT
cdr3_aa: CASRRDLGADTQYF

d_call: TRBD2
clone_size: once
v_call: TRBV10-3
j_call: TRBJ2-7
cdr3_nt: TGTGCCATCAGTGGAACTAGCGGGGGGACCTACGAGCAGTACTTC
cdr3_aa: CAISGTSGGTYEQYF

d_call: TRBD1
clone_size: once
v_call: TRBV19
j_call: TRBJ1-5
cdr3_nt: TGTGCCAGTAGTATCATCAGGGACAGGCCAAATCAGCCCCAGCATTTT
cdr3_aa: CASSIIRDRPNQPQHF

d_call: NA
clone_size: NA
v_call: TRBV19
j_call: TRBJ1-3
cdr3_nt: TGTGCCAGTAGTCTCTCCTCTGGAAACACCATATATTTT
cdr3_aa: CASSLSSGNTIYF

d_call: NA
clone_size: once
v_call: TRBV5-1
j_call: TRBJ1-3
cdr3_nt: TGCGCCAGCAGCTTGGCCCTAGATAGAAACACCATATATTTT
cdr3_aa: CASSLALDRNTIYF

d_call: NA
clone_size: NA
v_call: TRBV5-1
j_call: TRBJ1-2
cdr3_nt: TGCGCCAGCAGCAACGCGAATTCCGACTATGGCTACACCTTC
cdr3_aa: CASSNANSDYGYTF

d_call: TRBD1
clone_size: NA
v_call: TRBV6-5
j_call: TRBJ1-2
cdr3_nt: TGTGCCAGCAGTTACTCGGTCCAGGGGGCATATGGCTACACCTTC
cdr3_aa: CASSYSVQGAYGYTF

d_call: NA
clone_size: NA
v_call: TRBV4-3
j_call: TRBJ2-7
cdr3_nt: TGCGCCAGCAGCCGAGGGGGAAGCTCCTACGAGCAGTACTTC
cdr3_aa: CASSRGGSSYEQYF

d_call: NA
clone_size: NA
v_call: TRBV25-1
j_call: TRBJ1-5
cdr3_nt: TGTGCCAGCCAGGGTCCCTATAGCAATCAGCCCCAGCATTTT
cdr3_aa: CASQGPYSNQPQHF

d_call: NA
clone_size: NA
v_call: TRBV5-1
j_call: TRBJ2-1
cdr3_nt: TGCGCCAGCAGCTTGGATGTCGGTACGTCCTACAATGAGCAGTTCTTC
cdr3_aa: CASSLDVGTSYNEQFF

d_call: NA
clone_size: NA
v_call: TRBV5-4
j_call: TRBJ2-7
cdr3_nt: TGTGCCAGCAGTTTGGACACTAACTCCTACGAGCAGTACTTC
cdr3_aa: CASSLDTNSYEQYF

d_call: TRBD1
clone_size: NA
v_call: TRBV7-2
j_call: TRBJ1-2
cdr3_nt: TGTGCCAGCAGCTTAGGCCTTCGGACAGGGAATGGCTACACCTTC
cdr3_aa: CASSLGLRTGNGYTF

d_call: TRBD1
clone_size: NA
v_call: TRBV12-5
j_call: TRBJ2-3
cdr3_nt: TGTGCTAGTAGGGGGCCCGAAACTAGCACAGATACGCAGTATTTT
cdr3_aa: CASRGPETSTDTQYF

d_call: NA
clone_size: NA
v_call: TRBV18
j_call: TRBJ1-2
cdr3_nt: TGTGCCAGCTCACCACCGTTGGACTCCCAGGGGGGCTACACCTTC
cdr3_aa: CASSPPLDSQGGYTF

d_call: TRBD1
clone_size: NA
v_call: TRBV2
j_call: TRBJ2-1
cdr3_nt: TGTGCCAGCGGAGACAGGGGTCTTATATATGAGCAGTTCTTC
cdr3_aa: CASGDRGLIYEQFF

d_call: TRBD2
clone_size: NA
v_call: TRBV12-5
j_call: TRBJ2-3
cdr3_nt: TGTGCTAGTGGTTTGGTCCTGACTAGCTCTGATACGCAGTATTTT
cdr3_aa: CASGLVLTSSDTQYF

d_call: TRBD1
clone_size: NA
v_call: TRBV20-1
j_call: TRBJ2-3
cdr3_nt: TGCAGTGCTAGAACAGGGGTCCCGCAGTATTTT
cdr3_aa: CSARTGVPQYF

d_call: NA
clone_size: NA
v_call: TRBV19
j_call: TRBJ1-2
cdr3_nt: TGTGCCAGTAATCCAGGGGAGGGAGGCTACACCTTC
cdr3_aa: CASNPGEGGYTF

d_call: TRBD1
clone_size: NA
v_call: TRBV10-3
j_call: TRBJ2-1
cdr3_nt: TGTGCCATCAGTGAATTCCGGGACAGTGAGGATGAGCAGTTCTTC
cdr3_aa: CAISEFRDSEDEQFF

d_call: TRBD1
clone_size: once
v_call: TRBV27
j_call: TRBJ1-1
cdr3_nt: TGTGCCAGCAGTCACAGGGGTGGAGGAACTGAAGCTTTCTTT
cdr3_aa: CASSHRGGGTEAFF

d_call: TRBD1
clone_size: NA
v_call: TRBV6-4
j_call: TRBJ1-6
cdr3_nt: TGTGCCAGCAGTGGGTACAGGGGCCCTTATTCACCCCTCCACTTT
cdr3_aa: CASSGYRGPYSPLHF

d_call: TRBD2
clone_size: NA
v_call: TRBV30
j_call: TRBJ2-7
cdr3_nt: TGTGCCTGGAGTCCCGGGACTAGCGGGGGGACTTCCTACGAGCAGTACTTC
cdr3_aa: CAWSPGTSGGTSYEQYF

d_call: NA
clone_size: NA
v_call: TRBV6-1
j_call: TRBJ1-6
cdr3_nt: TGTGCCAGCAGTGTGGGGCAGGGGACGGGTTCACCCCTCCACTTT
cdr3_aa: CASSVGQGTGSPLHF

d_call: NA
clone_size: NA
v_call: TRBV6-5
j_call: TRBJ2-7
cdr3_nt: TGTGCCAGCAGTACGGTCGCTGGCTCCTACGAGCAGTACTTC
cdr3_aa: CASSTVAGSYEQYF

d_call: TRBD1
clone_size: NA
v_call: TRBV6-4
j_call: TRBJ1-1
cdr3_nt: TGTGCCAGCAGTGACTCTGCGGACAGGGTTAGCACTGAAGCTTTCTTT
cdr3_aa: CASSDSADRVSTEAFF

d_call: NA
clone_size: NA
v_call: TRBV7-9
j_call: TRBJ1-2
cdr3_nt: TGTTCCAGCAGCTTAGTACAGGGCTCATTTGGCTACACCTTC
cdr3_aa: CSSSLVQGSFGYTF

d_call: NA
clone_size: NA
v_call: TRBV9
j_call: TRBJ2-7
cdr3_nt: TGTGCCAGCAGCCCCCACGTGCAGGTACCCGAGCAGTACTTC
cdr3_aa: CASSPHVQVPEQYF

d_call: NA
clone_size: NA
v_call: TRBV11-2
j_call: TRBJ2-7
cdr3_nt: TGTGCCAGCAGCTTAAGTCCAGGGGTGGCCTACGAGCAGTACTTC
cdr3_aa: CASSLSPGVAYEQYF

d_call: TRBD2
clone_size: few
v_call: TRBV10-3
j_call: TRBJ2-7
cdr3_nt: TGTGCCATCAGTCGGGAGGTGAACTACGAGCAGTACTTC
cdr3_aa: CAISREVNYEQYF

d_call: TRBD1
clone_size: NA
v_call: TRBV18
j_call: TRBJ2-4
cdr3_nt: TGTGCCAGCTCACCCCCCGGACAGGGGGCATCTAACATTCAGTACTTC
cdr3_aa: CASSPPGQGASNIQYF

d_call: TRBD1
clone_size: NA
v_call: TRBV30
j_call: TRBJ2-5
cdr3_nt: TGTGCCTGTCCCCCCGGGACAGCGTCTAACGGGGAGACCCAGTACTTC
cdr3_aa: CACPPGTASNGETQYF

d_call: TRBD1
clone_size: NA
v_call: TRBV29-1
j_call: TRBJ2-3
cdr3_nt: TGCAGCGTTGTTTGGACAGGGGGGGATACAGATACGCAGTATTTT
cdr3_aa: CSVVWTGGDTDTQYF

d_call: TRBD1
clone_size: NA
v_call: TRBV27
j_call: TRBJ1-1
cdr3_nt: TGTGCCAGCAGGTCCCTAACCGGGACAGGGAACACTGAAGCTTTCTTT
cdr3_aa: CASRSLTGTGNTEAFF

d_call: TRBD2
clone_size: NA
v_call: TRBV6-6
j_call: TRBJ2-7
cdr3_nt: TGTGCCAGCAATCCCGGACTAGCCTACGAGCAGTACTTC
cdr3_aa: CASNPGLAYEQYF

d_call: NA
clone_size: NA
v_call: TRBV29-1
j_call: TRBJ1-5
cdr3_nt: TGCAGCGTTGCGCGGTCGTGGGATCAGCCCCAGCATTTT
cdr3_aa: CSVARSWDQPQHF